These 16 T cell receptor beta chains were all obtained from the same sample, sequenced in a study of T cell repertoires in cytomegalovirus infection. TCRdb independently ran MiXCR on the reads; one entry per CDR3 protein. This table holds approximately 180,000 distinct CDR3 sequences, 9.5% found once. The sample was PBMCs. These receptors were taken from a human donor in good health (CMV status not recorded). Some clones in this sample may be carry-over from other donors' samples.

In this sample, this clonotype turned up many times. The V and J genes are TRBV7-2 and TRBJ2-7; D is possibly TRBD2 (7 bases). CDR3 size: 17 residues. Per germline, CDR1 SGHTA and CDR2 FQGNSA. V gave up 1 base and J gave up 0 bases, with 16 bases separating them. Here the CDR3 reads CASSLGSGGGSSYEQYF. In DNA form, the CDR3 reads TGTGCCAGCAGCTTAGGGAGTGGCGGGGGCAGCTCCTACGAGCAGTACTTC.

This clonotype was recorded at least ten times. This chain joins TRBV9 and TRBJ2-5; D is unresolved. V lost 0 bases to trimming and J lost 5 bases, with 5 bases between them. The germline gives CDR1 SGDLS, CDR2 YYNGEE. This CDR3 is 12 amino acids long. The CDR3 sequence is CASSVGSETQYF. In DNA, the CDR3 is TGTGCCAGCAGCGTAGGGTCGGAGACCCAGTACTTC.

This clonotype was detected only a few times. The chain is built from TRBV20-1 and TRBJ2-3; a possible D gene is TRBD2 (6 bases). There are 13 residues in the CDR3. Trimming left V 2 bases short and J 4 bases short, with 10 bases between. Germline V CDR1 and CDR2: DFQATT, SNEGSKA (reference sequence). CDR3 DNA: TGCAGTGCTAGATCGGGAGTAGCAGATACGCAGTATTTT. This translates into CSARSGVADTQYF.

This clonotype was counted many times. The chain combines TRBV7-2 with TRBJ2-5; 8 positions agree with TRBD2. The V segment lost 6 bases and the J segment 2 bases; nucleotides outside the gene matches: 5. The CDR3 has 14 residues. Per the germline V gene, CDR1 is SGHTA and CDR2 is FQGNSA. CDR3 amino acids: CASRRTGGQETQYF. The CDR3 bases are TGTGCCAGCAGACGAACGGGGGGGCAAGAGACCCAGTACTTC.

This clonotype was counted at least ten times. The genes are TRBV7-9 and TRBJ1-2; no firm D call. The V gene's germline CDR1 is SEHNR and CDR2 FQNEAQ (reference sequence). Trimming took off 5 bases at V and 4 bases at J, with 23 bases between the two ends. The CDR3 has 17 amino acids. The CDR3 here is CASSGSRTANGFYGYTF. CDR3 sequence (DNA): TGTGCCAGCAGCGGAAGCAGGACGGCAAATGGATTCTATGGCTACACCTTC.

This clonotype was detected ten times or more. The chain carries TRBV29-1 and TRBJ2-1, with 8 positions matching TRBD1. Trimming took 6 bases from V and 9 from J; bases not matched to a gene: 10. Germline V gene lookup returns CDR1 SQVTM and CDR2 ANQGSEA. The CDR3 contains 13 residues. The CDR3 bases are TGCAGCGTCGAGGGGTCAGGGGGCGGTGAGCAGTTCTTC. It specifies CSVEGSGGGEQFF.

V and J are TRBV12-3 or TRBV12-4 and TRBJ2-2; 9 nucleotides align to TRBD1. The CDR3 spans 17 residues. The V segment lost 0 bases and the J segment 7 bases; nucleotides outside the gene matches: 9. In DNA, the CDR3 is TGTGCCAGCAGTTTAGCGGTGGACAGGGGCACAGACGGGGAGCTGTTTTTT. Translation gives CASSLAVDRGTDGELFF.

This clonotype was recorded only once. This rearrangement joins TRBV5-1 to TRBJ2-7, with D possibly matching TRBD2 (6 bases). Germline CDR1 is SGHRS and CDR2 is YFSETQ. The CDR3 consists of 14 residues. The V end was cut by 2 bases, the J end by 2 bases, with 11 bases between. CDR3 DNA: TGCGCCAGCAGCTTAGCGGGCTCCCCCTACGAGCAGTACTTC. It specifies CASSLAGSPYEQYF. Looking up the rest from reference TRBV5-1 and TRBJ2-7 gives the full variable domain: KAGVTQTPRYLIKTRGQQVTLSCSPISGHRSVSWYQQTPGQGLQFLFEYFSETQRNKGNFPGRFSGRQFSNSRSEMNVSTLELGDSALYLCASSLAGSPYEQYFGPGTRLTVT.

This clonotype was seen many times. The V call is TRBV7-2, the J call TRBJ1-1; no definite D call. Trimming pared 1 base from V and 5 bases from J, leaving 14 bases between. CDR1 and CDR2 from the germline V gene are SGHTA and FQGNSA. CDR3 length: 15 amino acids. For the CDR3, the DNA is TGTGCCAGCAGCTTAGAGATGCATAGATGGACTGAAGCTTTCTTT. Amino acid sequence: CASSLEMHRWTEAFF.

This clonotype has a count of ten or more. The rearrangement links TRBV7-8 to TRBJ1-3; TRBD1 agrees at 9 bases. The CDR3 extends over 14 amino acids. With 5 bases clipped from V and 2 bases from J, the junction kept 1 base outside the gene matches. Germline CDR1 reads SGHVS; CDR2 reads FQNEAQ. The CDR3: CASSRTGAGNTIYF. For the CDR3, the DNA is TGTGCCAGCAGCAGGACAGGGGCTGGAAACACCATATATTTT.

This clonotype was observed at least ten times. Written as DNA, the CDR3 is TGTGCCAGCAGTTTACTTCCGGGGGCGCGAAACTATGGCTACACCTTC. Protein product: CASSLLPGARNYGYTF. V is TRBV12-3 or TRBV12-4 and J is TRBJ1-2, with a weak D call TRBD1 (6 bases). V lost 2 bases to trimming and J lost 2 bases, with 15 bases between them. The CDR3 covers 16 residues.

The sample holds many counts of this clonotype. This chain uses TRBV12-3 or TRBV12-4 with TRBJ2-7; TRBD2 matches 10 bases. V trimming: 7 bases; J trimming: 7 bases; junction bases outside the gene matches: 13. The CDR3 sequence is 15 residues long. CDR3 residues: CASTYSGRSLGEQYF. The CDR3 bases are TGTGCCAGCACCTATAGCGGGAGGTCCTTGGGGGAGCAGTACTTC.

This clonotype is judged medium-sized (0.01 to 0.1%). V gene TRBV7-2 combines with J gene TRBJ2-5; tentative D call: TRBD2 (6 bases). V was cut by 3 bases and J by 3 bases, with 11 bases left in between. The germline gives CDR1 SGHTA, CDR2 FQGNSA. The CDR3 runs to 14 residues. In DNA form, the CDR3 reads TGTGCCAGCAGCTTTAGCTCGGGGGAAGAGACCCAGTACTTC. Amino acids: CASSFSSGEETQYF.

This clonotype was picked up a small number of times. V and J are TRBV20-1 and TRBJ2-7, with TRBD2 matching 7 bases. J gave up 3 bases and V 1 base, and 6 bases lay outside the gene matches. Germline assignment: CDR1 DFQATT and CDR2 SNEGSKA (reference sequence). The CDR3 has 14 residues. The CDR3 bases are TGCAGTGCTAGAGGGGGGGACTACCGCTACGAGCAGTACTTC. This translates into CSARGGDYRYEQYF.

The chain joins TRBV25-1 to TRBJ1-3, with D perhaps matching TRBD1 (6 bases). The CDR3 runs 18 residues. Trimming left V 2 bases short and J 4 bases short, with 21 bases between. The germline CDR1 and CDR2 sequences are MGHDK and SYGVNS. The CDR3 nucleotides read TGTGCCAGCAGTGAAAATTGGGGGCAGGGAAGGGCAGGAAACACCATATATTTT. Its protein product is CASSENWGQGRAGNTIYF.

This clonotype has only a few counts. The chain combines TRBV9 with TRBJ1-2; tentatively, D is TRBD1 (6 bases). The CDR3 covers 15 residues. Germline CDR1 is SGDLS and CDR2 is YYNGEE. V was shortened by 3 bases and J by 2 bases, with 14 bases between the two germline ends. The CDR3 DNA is TGTGCCAGCAGCGCTCTGGACAGTGGGAACTATGGCTACACCTTC. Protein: CASSALDSGNYGYTF.